This T cell receptor beta chain stems from a study of beta chain features in type 1 diabetes. For the study at large: All of the samples together had 85 million to 140 million sorted cells examined. General study points: Across patients, naive, central memory and Treg TCRB repertoires exhibited apparently greater similarity than was observed across healthy donors. A cDNA-based sequencing approach could over-represent cells with high TCR expression.

There was one heparinised blood draw per donor, averaging around 120 mL. What was sequenced were expressed TCRB transcripts, since all of the isolated RNA had been reverse transcribed. TCRdb's copy holds only in-frame clones and misses some; the assay was immunoSEQ multiplex PCR. The top ten clones hold 0.025% to 0.03% of a sample with hundreds of thousands of clones, 13% to 15% of them seen once. A note on this clone: The antigen is unknown.

The origin of this receptor is a woman in her thirties or forties in good health. Sequenced material: naive CD4+ T cells from blood.

As DNA, the CDR3 is TGTGCCACCAGCAGCCCAAGAGGCCTAGCGGGGGGTAGGACCCAGTACTTC. Its protein product is CATSSPRGLAGGRTQYF. This chain joins TRBV15 and TRBJ2-5; TRBD2 agrees at 11 bases. There are 17 residues in the CDR3. Germline trimming cut 3 bases from V and 7 bases from J; bases unmatched to any gene: 13. Germline values: CDR1 LNHNV, CDR2 YYDKDF (reference sequence). The entire variable domain, with the rest obtained from reference TRBV15 and TRBJ2-5, is as follows: DAMVIQNPRYQVTQFGKPVTLSCSQTLNHNVMYWYQQKSSQAPKLLFHYYDKDFNNEADTPDNFQSRRPNTSFCFLDIRSPGLGDTAMYLCATSSPRGLAGGRTQYFGPGTRLLVL.